This TCR beta chain was documented in a study of neurological immune-mediated disorders. General study results and limits: Expanded clones shared no CDR3 amino acid sequences across subjects, suggesting private repertoires in all groups. The multiple sclerosis repertoire cluster was not associated with any clinical or MRI feature, with the authors stating that larger cohorts are needed.

The CDR3 totals 12 residues. In germline, CDR1 is ENHRY, CDR2 SYGVKD. With V trimmed by 11 bases and J by 7 bases, 5 bases remained unmatched. As for the cDNA, it was generated by 5'RACE with 10-nucleotide random UMIs. TCRdb itself ran the 5' RACE reads through MiXCR, one entry per CDR3 protein. The repertoire holds 55,000 to 70,000 distinct CDR3 sequences, with around 3.9% as singletons. This clonotype has ten or more counts. Its antigen is not identified. Unsorted libraries were generated from 2 million PBMCs held at -80 degrees C. The specimen was PBMCs. The chain uses TRBV10-3 and TRBJ1-6; 7 nucleotides align to TRBD1. The TCR was taken from a man younger than 40 with multiple sclerosis. The CDR3 DNA reads TGTGCCGTGGGACAGACAAATTCACCCCTCCACTTT. Protein: CAVGQTNSPLHF.